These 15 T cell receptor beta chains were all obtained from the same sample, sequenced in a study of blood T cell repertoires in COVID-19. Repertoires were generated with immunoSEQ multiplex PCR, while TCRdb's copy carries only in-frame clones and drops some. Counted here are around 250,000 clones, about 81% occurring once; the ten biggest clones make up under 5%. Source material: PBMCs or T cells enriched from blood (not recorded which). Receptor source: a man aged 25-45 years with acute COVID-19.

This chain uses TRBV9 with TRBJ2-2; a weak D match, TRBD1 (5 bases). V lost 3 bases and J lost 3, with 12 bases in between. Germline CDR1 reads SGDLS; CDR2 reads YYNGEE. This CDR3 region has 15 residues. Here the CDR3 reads CASSAQGVHTGELFF. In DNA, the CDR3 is TGTGCCAGCAGCGCCCAAGGGGTGCACACCGGGGAGCTGTTTTTT.

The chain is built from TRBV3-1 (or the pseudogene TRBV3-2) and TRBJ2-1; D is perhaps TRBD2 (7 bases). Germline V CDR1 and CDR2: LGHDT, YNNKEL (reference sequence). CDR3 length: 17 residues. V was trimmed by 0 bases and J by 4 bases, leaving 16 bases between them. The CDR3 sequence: CASSQDSGGPPYNEQFF. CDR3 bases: TGTGCCAGCAGCCAAGATTCGGGGGGCCCCCCTTACAATGAGCAGTTCTTC.

CDR3 in amino acids: CASSSLELAGVPTGELFF. For the CDR3, the DNA is TGTGCCAGCAGCTCGCTGGAACTAGCGGGAGTTCCCACCGGGGAGCTGTTTTTT. The rearrangement joins TRBV11-3 to TRBJ2-2; 11 nucleotides line up with TRBD2. V dropped 4 bases and J dropped 4; count of bases not matched to a gene: 11. Germline-derived CDR1 and CDR2 are SGHNT and YENEEA. CDR3 length equals 18 residues.

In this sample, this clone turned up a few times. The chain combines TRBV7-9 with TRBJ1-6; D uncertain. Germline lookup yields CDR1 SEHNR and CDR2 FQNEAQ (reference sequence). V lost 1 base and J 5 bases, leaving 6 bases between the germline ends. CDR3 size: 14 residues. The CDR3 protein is CASSLGTDNSPLHF. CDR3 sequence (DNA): TGTGCCAGCAGCTTAGGTACAGATAATTCACCCCTCCACTTT.

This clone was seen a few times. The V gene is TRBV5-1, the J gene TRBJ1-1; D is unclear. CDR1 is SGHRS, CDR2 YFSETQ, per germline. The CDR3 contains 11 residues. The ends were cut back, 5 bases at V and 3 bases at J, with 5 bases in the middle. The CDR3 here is CASRRDTEAFF. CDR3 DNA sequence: TGCGCCAGCAGGAGGGACACTGAAGCTTTCTTT.

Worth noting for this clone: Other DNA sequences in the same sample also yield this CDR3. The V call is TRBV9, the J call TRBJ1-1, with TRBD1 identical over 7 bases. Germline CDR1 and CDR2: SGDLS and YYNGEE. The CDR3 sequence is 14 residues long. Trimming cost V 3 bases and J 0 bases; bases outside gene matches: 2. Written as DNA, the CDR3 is TGTGCCAGCAGCGGGGGACAGTTGAACACTGAAGCTTTCTTT. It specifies CASSGGQLNTEAFF.

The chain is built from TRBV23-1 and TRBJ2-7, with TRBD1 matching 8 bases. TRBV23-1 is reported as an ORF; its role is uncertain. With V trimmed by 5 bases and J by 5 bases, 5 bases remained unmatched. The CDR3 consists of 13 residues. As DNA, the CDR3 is TGCGCCAGCAGTTCAAGGACAGGGAACGAGCAGTACGTC. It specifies CASSSRTGNEQYV.

This CDR3 reads CASSLPDQTGNTEAFF. Here the CDR3 DNA reads TGCGCCAGCAGCTTGCCCGACCAAACGGGGAACACTGAAGCTTTCTTT. The chain links TRBV5-1 to TRBJ1-1; unclear D gene. Germline CDR1 and CDR2: SGHRS and YFSETQ. The germline V and J ends were trimmed by 1 base and 1 base, with 14 bases remaining between them. CDR3 size: 16 residues.

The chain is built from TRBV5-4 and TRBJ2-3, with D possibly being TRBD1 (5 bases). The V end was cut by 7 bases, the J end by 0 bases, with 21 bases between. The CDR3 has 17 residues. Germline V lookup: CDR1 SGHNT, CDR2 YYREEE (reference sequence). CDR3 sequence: CASDRDLRLTSTDTQYF. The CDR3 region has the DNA TGTGCCAGCGACAGAGACCTCCGCCTAACTAGCACAGATACGCAGTATTTT.

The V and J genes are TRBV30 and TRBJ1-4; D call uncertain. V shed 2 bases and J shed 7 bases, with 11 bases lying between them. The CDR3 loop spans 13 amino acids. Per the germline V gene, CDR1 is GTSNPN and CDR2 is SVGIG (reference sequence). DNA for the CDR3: TGTGCCTGGAGTTATAGTGGTGCTGAAAAACTGTTTTTT. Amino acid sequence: CAWSYSGAEKLFF.

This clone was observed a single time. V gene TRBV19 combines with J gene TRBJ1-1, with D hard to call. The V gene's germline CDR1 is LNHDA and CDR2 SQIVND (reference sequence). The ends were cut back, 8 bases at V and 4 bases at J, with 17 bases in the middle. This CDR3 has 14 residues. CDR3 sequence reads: CASGKESGSTEAFF. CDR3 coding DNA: TGTGCCAGTGGCAAAGAGTCGGGGAGCACTGAAGCTTTCTTT.

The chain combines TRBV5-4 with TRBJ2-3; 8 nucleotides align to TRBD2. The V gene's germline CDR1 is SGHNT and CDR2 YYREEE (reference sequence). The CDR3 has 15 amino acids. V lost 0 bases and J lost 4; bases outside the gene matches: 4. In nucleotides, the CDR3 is TGTGCCAGCAGCTTGGGCGGGGGGCAGGCAGATACGCAGTATTTT. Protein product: CASSLGGGQADTQYF. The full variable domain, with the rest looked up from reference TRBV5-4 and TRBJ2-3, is ETGVTQSPTHLIKTRGQQVTLRCSSQSGHNTVSWYQQALGQGPQFIFQYYREEENGRGNFPPRFSGLQFPNYSSELNVNALELDDSALYLCASSLGGGQADTQYFGPGTRLTVL.

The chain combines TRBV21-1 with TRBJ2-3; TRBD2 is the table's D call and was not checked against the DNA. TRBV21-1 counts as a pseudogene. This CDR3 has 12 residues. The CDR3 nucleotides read TGTGCCAGCAGCAAATCGGTAGATACGCAGTATTTT. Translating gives CASSKSVDTQYF.

CDR3 amino acids: CASSERSGLAGGQFF. The CDR3 coding sequence is TGTGCCAGCAGCGAGCGATCGGGGCTAGCGGGGGGGCAGTTCTTC. The chain has TRBV9 and TRBJ2-1; 11 bases are shared with TRBD2. This CDR3 is 15 amino acids long. V shed 3 bases, J shed 12 bases, and the junction held 11 bases outside the gene matches. The germline gives CDR1 SGDLS, CDR2 YYNGEE.

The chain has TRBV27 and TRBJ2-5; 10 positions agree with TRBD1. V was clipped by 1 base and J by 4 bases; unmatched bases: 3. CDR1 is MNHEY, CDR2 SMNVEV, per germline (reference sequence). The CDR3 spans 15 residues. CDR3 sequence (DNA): TGTGCCAGCAGTTTATTCAGGGACAGGGGAGAGACCCAGTACTTC. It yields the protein CASSLFRDRGETQYF.